The 32 T cell receptor beta chains listed next were all sequenced from one sample in a study of cytomegalovirus exposure and HLA in healthy donors. A multiplex PCR was run with 60 Vbeta primers and 13 Jbeta primers. The protocol was immunoSEQ multiplex PCR, while the TCRdb copy is restricted to in-frame clones and leaves out a portion. The table has 150,000 to 200,000 clones, roughly 79% seen once. Sequenced material: PBMCs. These receptors originate from a man aged 35-49 years in good health and CMV-seropositive.

The chain is built from TRBV6-1 and TRBJ1-1, with 8 positions matching TRBD1. Germline CDR1 reads MNHNS; CDR2 reads SASEGT. CDR3 size: 13 residues. V shed 7 bases and J 6 bases; nucleotides not matched to a gene: 7. CDR3 coding DNA: TGTGCCAGCAAGAATACAGGGGGGGCTGAAGCTTTCTTT. Protein sequence: CASKNTGGAEAFF.

This chain joins TRBV10-3 and TRBJ2-7; 8 bases are a match to TRBD2. CDR3 length: 14 residues. The germline gives CDR1 ENHRY, CDR2 SYGVKD. The V gene end was trimmed by 8 bases and the J gene end by 5 bases; junction bases not matched to a gene: 11. This CDR3 is CAISKAGDGDEQYF. For the CDR3, the DNA is TGTGCCATCTCCAAAGCGGGAGACGGGGACGAGCAGTACTTC.

The chain couples TRBV6-5 to TRBJ2-1; 14 bases agree with TRBD2. The CDR3 spans 15 residues. V lost 5 bases and J lost 8; bases outside the gene matches: 5. Looked up from germline, CDR1 is MNHEY and CDR2 is SVGAGI. The CDR3 bases are TGTGCCAGCAGTCAGGGACTAGCGGGAGCTGATGAGCAGTTCTTC. Its translation: CASSQGLAGADEQFF.

This clone was seen more than once but under ten times. The CDR3: CASSLDLGLAGDEVHTDTQYF. CDR3 nucleotide sequence: TGCGCCAGCAGCTTGGACCTGGGACTAGCGGGGGACGAAGTTCACACAGATACGCAGTATTTT. The gene calls are TRBV5-1 and TRBJ2-3, with 14 bases identical to TRBD2. The CDR3 extends over 21 amino acids. The V and J ends lost 0 bases and 2 bases, in that order; junction bases with no gene match: 14. Germline CDR1 SGHRS, CDR2 YFSETQ.

The gene calls are TRBV19 and TRBJ1-2; a weak D match, TRBD1 (5 bases). The germline gives CDR1 LNHDA, CDR2 SQIVND (reference sequence). The CDR3 runs to 15 residues. The V and J ends lost 1 base and 7 bases respectively, with 16 bases between them. DNA of the CDR3: TGTGCCAGTAGTATAGTAGTCGTACAGGAAAGTGGCTACACCTTC. This gives the protein CASSIVVVQESGYTF.

The chain recombines TRBV15 with TRBJ2-7, with 7 bases identical to TRBD1. V lost 1 base, J lost 2 bases, and 8 bases stayed unmatched. CDR1 is LNHNV, CDR2 YYDKDF, per germline (reference sequence). This CDR3 has 16 amino acids. In DNA, the CDR3 is TGTGCCACCAGCAGAGTACGTACAGGGGCTACCTACGAGCAGTACTTC. Translated: CATSRVRTGATYEQYF. Drawing the rest from reference TRBV15 and TRBJ2-7, the complete variable domain is DAMVIQNPRYQVTQFGKPVTLSCSQTLNHNVMYWYQQKSSQAPKLLFHYYDKDFNNEADTPDNFQSRRPNTSFCFLDIRSPGLGDTAMYLCATSRVRTGATYEQYFGPGTRLTVT.

J is TRBJ1-4 and V is TRBV6-5; D unresolved. The ends were cut back, 0 bases at V and 8 bases at J, with 10 bases in the middle. The CDR3 contains 14 residues. Germline assignment: CDR1 MNHEY and CDR2 SVGAGI. Here the CDR3 reads CASSYSYVREKLFF. The CDR3 coding sequence is TGTGCCAGCAGTTACTCTTACGTCAGAGAAAAACTGTTTTTT.

The chain employs TRBV19 and TRBJ1-2; TRBD1 might be the D (5 bases). Trimming shortened V by 7 bases and J by 0 bases, and 18 bases separated the two germline ends. Germline loops: CDR1 LNHDA, CDR2 SQIVND (reference sequence). There are 16 residues in the CDR3. Here the CDR3 reads CASKVSATVTNYGYTF. The DNA for the CDR3 is TGTGCCAGTAAGGTCTCAGCGACAGTCACTAACTATGGCTACACCTTC.

This chain links TRBV19 with TRBJ2-1; 11 bases fit TRBD2. Germline values: CDR1 LNHDA, CDR2 SQIVND (reference sequence). With 4 bases clipped from V and 2 bases from J, the junction kept 4 bases outside the gene matches. There are 16 residues in the CDR3. The CDR3 is CASSKGLAVPYNEQFF. The CDR3 nucleotides read TGTGCCAGTAGTAAGGGACTAGCGGTCCCCTACAATGAGCAGTTCTTC.

This chain uses TRBV7-9 with TRBJ1-2, with D possibly being TRBD1 (6 bases). Per germline, CDR1 SEHNR and CDR2 FQNEAQ (reference sequence). V was cut by 2 bases and J by 2 bases, with 12 bases left in between. CDR3 length: 15 amino acids. Written as DNA, the CDR3 is TGTGCCAGCAGCTTACCCCAGACAGGAAACTATGGCTACACCTTC. Protein sequence: CASSLPQTGNYGYTF.

The V call is TRBV6-5, the J call TRBJ2-5, with D possibly matching TRBD2 (6 bases). The V gene's germline CDR1 is MNHEY and CDR2 SVGAGI. V gave up 3 bases and J gave up 0 bases, with 8 bases separating them. The CDR3 contains 14 residues. The CDR3: CASSYSGNQETQYF. CDR3 bases: TGTGCCAGCAGTTATAGCGGTAACCAAGAGACCCAGTACTTC.

The chain couples TRBV7-2 to TRBJ2-7; D possibly corresponds to TRBD2 (5 bases). The CDR3 extends over 14 amino acids. Germline CDR1 and CDR2: SGHTA and FQGNSA. Trimming removed 5 bases from V and 6 bases from J, with 17 bases in between. DNA of the CDR3: TGTGCCAGCAGCCCCTCCCGAGCGGACTCCGAGCAGTACTTC. It codes for CASSPSRADSEQYF. The entire variable domain, with the rest obtained from reference TRBV7-2 and TRBJ2-7, is as follows: GAGVSQSPSNKVTEKGKDVELRCDPISGHTALYWYRQSLGQGLEFLIYFQGNSAPDKSGLPSDRFSAERTGGSVSTLTIQRTQQEDSAVYLCASSPSRADSEQYFGPGTRLTVT.

The chain recombines TRBV5-1 with TRBJ1-5, with 8 positions matching TRBD1. V dropped 0 bases and J dropped 4; count of bases not matched to a gene: 3. The CDR3 runs 15 residues. Per germline, CDR1 SGHRS and CDR2 YFSETQ. CDR3 region: CASSLGTGKNQPQHF. Written as DNA, the CDR3 is TGCGCCAGCAGCTTGGGGACAGGGAAAAATCAGCCCCAGCATTTT.

The genes are TRBV5-1 and TRBJ1-3; D ambiguous. Trimming took off 5 bases at V and 3 bases at J, with 15 bases between the two ends. Germline loops: CDR1 SGHRS, CDR2 YFSETQ. The CDR3 totals 15 residues. CDR3 nucleotides: TGCGCCAGCAGTGCGGGCCGACCAGGTGGAAACACCATATATTTT. Translation gives CASSAGRPGGNTIYF.

About this clone: Its ends do not fully match the called genes, so a read error is possible. Distinct nucleotide sequences in the sample also encode this CDR3. The rearrangement uses TRBV10-3 and TRBJ2-2; 10 bases are shared with TRBD1. Germline lookup yields CDR1 ENHRY and CDR2 SYGVKD. The CDR3 contains 13 residues. The CDR3 nucleotides are TGTGCCACGGGACAGGGGATACCTGGGGAGTTGTTTTTT. It codes for CATGQGIPGELFF.

The rearrangement links TRBV14 to TRBJ1-1; D is perhaps TRBD1 (5 bases). Germline-derived CDR1 and CDR2 are SGHDN and FVKESK. Trimming took off 1 base at V and 0 bases at J, with 12 bases between the two ends. The CDR3 is made up of 16 amino acids. This chain's CDR3 is CASSQAPGHLNTEAFF. The CDR3 DNA follows: TGTGCCAGCAGCCAAGCCCCCGGACATCTGAACACTGAAGCTTTCTTT. Combining the CDR3 with reference TRBV14 and TRBJ1-1 gives the whole variable domain EAGVTQFPSHSVIEKGQTVTLRCDPISGHDNLYWYRRVMGKEIKFLLHFVKESKQDESGMPNNRFLAERTGGTYSTLKVQPAELEDSGVYFCASSQAPGHLNTEAFFGQGTRLTVV.

The gene calls are TRBV5-6 and TRBJ2-1; a weak D match, TRBD2 (6 bases). Looked up from germline, CDR1 is SGHDT and CDR2 is YYEEEE. The CDR3 consists of 15 residues. The V end lost 1 base, the J end lost 0 bases, and 8 bases lay between the germline ends. The CDR3 here is CASSLWGVSYNEQFF. CDR3 bases: TGTGCCAGCAGCTTGTGGGGGGTCTCCTACAATGAGCAGTTCTTC. Full variable domain (missing parts from reference TRBV5-6 and TRBJ2-1): DAGVTQSPTHLIKTRGQQVTLRCSPKSGHDTVSWYQQALGQGPQFIFQYYEEEERQRGNFPDRFSGHQFPNYSSELNVNALLLGDSALYLCASSLWGVSYNEQFFGPGTRLTVL.

V usage is TRBV6-5 and J usage is TRBJ2-5, with TRBD2 matching over 13 bases. Germline V gene lookup returns CDR1 MNHEY and CDR2 SVGAGI. V gave up 4 bases and J gave up 5 bases; unmatched junction bases: 4. The CDR3 contains 15 residues. CDR3 in amino acids: CASSLGLAGIETQYF. DNA for the CDR3: TGTGCCAGCAGTTTGGGACTAGCGGGAATCGAGACCCAGTACTTC.

The chain is built from TRBV19 and TRBJ2-1, with 14 bases that match TRBD2. The length of the CDR3 is 19 residues. Losses at the gene ends were 3 bases for V and 4 bases for J; bases not matched to a gene: 11. The germline gives CDR1 LNHDA, CDR2 SQIVND (reference sequence). The CDR3 bases are TGTGCCAGTAGTATCGGCGCCGGACTAGCGGGAGGAAGGTACAATGAGCAGTTCTTC. The encoded protein is CASSIGAGLAGGRYNEQFF.

The rearrangement uses TRBV9 and TRBJ2-5; TRBD2 matches 8 bases. The better agreement between TRBJ2-7 and the DNA end casts doubt on the J call. The CDR3 runs to 15 residues. The germline gives CDR1 SGDLS, CDR2 YYNGEE. This CDR3 is CASSFGAGVDYEQYF. CDR3 in DNA: TGTGCCAGCAGCTTTGGAGCGGGAGTAGACTACGAGCAGTACTTC.

The chain couples TRBV19 to TRBJ2-1; TRBD2 matches 12 bases. Germline V gene sequence: CDR1 LNHDA, CDR2 SQIVND (reference sequence). This CDR3 has 15 residues. V shed 9 bases and J 5 bases; nucleotides not matched to a gene: 8. The CDR3 DNA sequence: TGTGCCAGCACCCGGGGACTAGCGGGCGACAATGAGCAGTTCTTC. Protein: CASTRGLAGDNEQFF.

The rearrangement uses TRBV5-4 and TRBJ2-1; possibly TRBD2 for D (6 bases). Germline CDR1 SGHNT, CDR2 YYREEE (reference sequence). This CDR3 comprises 17 residues. V dropped 0 bases and J dropped 0 bases, with 13 bases sitting between them. The CDR3 sequence: CASSLGASSVSYNEQFF. The CDR3 coding sequence is TGTGCCAGCAGCTTGGGGGCCTCTAGCGTCTCCTACAATGAGCAGTTCTTC.

V gene TRBV7-9 combines with J gene TRBJ2-1, with 7 bases matching TRBD1. With V trimmed by 4 bases and J by 4 bases, 10 bases remained unmatched. Germline assignment: CDR1 SEHNR and CDR2 FQNEAQ (reference sequence). The CDR3 covers 16 residues. CDR3 sequence: CASSYGRDSLYNEQFF. In DNA, the CDR3 is TGTGCCAGCAGCTATGGCCGGGACAGCCTTTACAATGAGCAGTTCTTC. The variable domain in full, completed from reference TRBV7-9 and TRBJ2-1, reads DTGVSQNPRHKITKRGQNVTFRCDPISEHNRLYWYRQTLGQGPEFLTYFQNEAQLEKSRLLSDRFSAERPKGSFSTLEIQRTEQGDSAMYLCASSYGRDSLYNEQFFGPGTRLTVL.

The chain carries TRBV11-2 and TRBJ2-4, with D possibly matching TRBD1 (5 bases). The V end was cut by 7 bases, the J end by 8 bases, with 12 bases between. Germline V gives CDR1 SGHAT, CDR2 FQNNGV. This CDR3 has 12 residues. CDR3 amino acids: CASTPLQDIQYF. CDR3 nucleotides: TGTGCCAGCACCCCCTTACAGGACATTCAGTACTTC.

This sequence joins TRBV28 and TRBJ2-5, with TRBD2 matching over 10 bases. This CDR3 spans 17 amino acids. CDR1 MDHEN and CDR2 SYDVKM come from the germline V gene. J gave up 4 bases and V 2 bases, and 10 bases lay outside the gene matches. DNA for the CDR3: TGTGCCAGCAGTTTAGCTAGCGGGAGTGCCGTGATAGAGACCCAGTACTTC. Its translation: CASSLASGSAVIETQYF.

The genes are TRBV18 and TRBJ1-2; 9 bases fit TRBD1. The V and J ends lost 3 bases and 7 bases, in that order; junction bases with no gene match: 9. From germline, CDR1 is KGHSH and CDR2 LQKENI. The CDR3 is made up of 15 amino acids. Here the CDR3 DNA reads TGTGCCAGCTCACCTACAGGGGGCGGAAAATCTGGCTACACCTTC. It is translated as CASSPTGGGKSGYTF.

V is TRBV5-6 and J is TRBJ2-7, with 8 positions matching TRBD2. Trimming took 1 base from V and 0 from J; bases not matched to a gene: 6. Germline CDR1 is SGHDT and CDR2 is YYEEEE. The CDR3 is 16 residues long. DNA of the CDR3: TGTGCCAGCAGCTTGCTAGCGGGCGCAATCTCCTACGAGCAGTACTTC. Its protein product is CASSLLAGAISYEQYF.

The chain is built from TRBV6-1 and TRBJ2-7; TRBD1 aligns across 8 bases. The CDR3 covers 15 residues. The ends lost 7 bases at V and 6 bases at J; junction bases unmatched: 14. Germline V gene lookup returns CDR1 MNHNS and CDR2 SASEGT. Written as DNA, the CDR3 is TGTGCCAGCAACCTTGGGACAGGAGCTTCCAGCGAGCAGTACTTC. Protein product: CASNLGTGASSEQYF.

The chain uses TRBV5-1 and TRBJ1-4; tentative D call: TRBD1 (5 bases). The V and J ends lost 2 bases and 0 bases respectively, with 11 bases between them. The CDR3 spans 16 residues. Looked up from germline, CDR1 is SGHRS and CDR2 is YFSETQ. The CDR3 loop is CASSLGAATTNEKLFF. CDR3 sequence (DNA): TGCGCCAGCAGCTTAGGGGCGGCGACAACTAATGAAAAACTGTTTTTT.

This chain connects TRBV9 to TRBJ1-1; tentatively, D is TRBD1 (5 bases). This CDR3 spans 15 amino acids. The germline V gene encodes CDR1 SGDLS and CDR2 YYNGEE. V lost 3 bases, J lost 4 bases, and 16 bases lay in between. The CDR3 spells CASSAGGKTSTEAFF. The CDR3 bases are TGTGCCAGCAGCGCGGGGGGTAAGACGAGCACTGAAGCTTTCTTT.

This chain links TRBV27 with TRBJ1-2, with D tentatively TRBD1 (5 bases). The CDR3 has 14 residues. V was pared by 1 base and J by 4 bases, with 10 bases between. Per the germline V gene, CDR1 is MNHEY and CDR2 is SMNVEV (reference sequence). CDR3 in DNA: TGTGCCAGCAGTTTATGGGGTCAGGGCTATGGCTACACCTTC. Protein: CASSLWGQGYGYTF.

The chain joins TRBV4-1 to TRBJ2-1; 11 positions match TRBD2. This CDR3 region has 15 residues. After removal of 2 bases from V and 11 bases from J, the junction contained 8 bases not matched to a gene. Germline V gene data show CDR1 as MGHRA and CDR2 as YSYEKL. The CDR3 DNA is TGCGCCAGCAGCCAATCGACTAGCGGGATCCCCAAGCAGTTCTTC. Amino acid sequence: CASSQSTSGIPKQFF.